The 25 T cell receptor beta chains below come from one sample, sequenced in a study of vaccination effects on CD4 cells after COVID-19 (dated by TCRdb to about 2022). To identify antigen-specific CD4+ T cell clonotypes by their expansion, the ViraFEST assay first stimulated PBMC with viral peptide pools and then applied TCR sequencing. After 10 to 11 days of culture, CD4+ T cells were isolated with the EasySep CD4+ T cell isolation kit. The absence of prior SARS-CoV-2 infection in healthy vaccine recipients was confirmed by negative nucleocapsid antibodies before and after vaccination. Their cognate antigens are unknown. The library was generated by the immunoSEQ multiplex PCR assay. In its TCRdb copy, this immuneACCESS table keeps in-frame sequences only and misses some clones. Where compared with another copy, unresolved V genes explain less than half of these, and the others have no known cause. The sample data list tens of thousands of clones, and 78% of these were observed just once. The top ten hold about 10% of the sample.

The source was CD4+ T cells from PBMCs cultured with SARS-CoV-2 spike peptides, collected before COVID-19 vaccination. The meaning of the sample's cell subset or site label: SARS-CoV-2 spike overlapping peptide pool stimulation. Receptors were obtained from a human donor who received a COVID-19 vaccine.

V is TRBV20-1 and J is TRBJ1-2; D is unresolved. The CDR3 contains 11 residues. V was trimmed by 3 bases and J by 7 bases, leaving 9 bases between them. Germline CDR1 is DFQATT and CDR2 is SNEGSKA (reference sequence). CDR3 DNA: TGCAGTGCTAGTTCTTTGGTTGGCTACACCTTC. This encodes CSASSLVGYTF.

The CDR3 protein is CASSAAGVAGRQYF. CDR3 nucleotides: TGTGCCAGCAGCGCCGCGGGGGTTGCGGGGAGGCAGTATTTT. The rearrangement uses TRBV9 and TRBJ2-3, with 7 bases lining up with TRBD2. The junction had 12 bases not matched to a gene; V was cut back by 3 bases and J by 11 bases. Germline CDR1 is SGDLS and CDR2 is YYNGEE. The CDR3 has 14 residues.

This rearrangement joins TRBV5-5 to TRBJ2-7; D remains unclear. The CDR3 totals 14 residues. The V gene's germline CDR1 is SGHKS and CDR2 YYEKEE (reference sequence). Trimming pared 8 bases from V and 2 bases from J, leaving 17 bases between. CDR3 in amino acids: CASSVAYTAYEQYV. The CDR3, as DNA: TGTGCCAGTTCTGTCGCGTATACAGCCTACGAGCAGTACGTC.

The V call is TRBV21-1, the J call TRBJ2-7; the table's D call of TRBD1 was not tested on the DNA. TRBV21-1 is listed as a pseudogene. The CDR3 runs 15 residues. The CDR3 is CASSKADRGTYEQYV. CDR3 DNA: TGTGCCAGCAGCAAAGCTGACAGGGGCACCTACGAGCAGTACGTC.

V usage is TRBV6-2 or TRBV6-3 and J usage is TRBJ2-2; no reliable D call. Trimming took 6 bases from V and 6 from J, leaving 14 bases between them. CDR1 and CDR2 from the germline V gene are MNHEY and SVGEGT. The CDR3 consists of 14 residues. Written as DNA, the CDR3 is TGTGCCAGCAGCCGTTTTTTGGTGGCCGGGGAGCTGTTTTTT. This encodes CASSRFLVAGELFF.

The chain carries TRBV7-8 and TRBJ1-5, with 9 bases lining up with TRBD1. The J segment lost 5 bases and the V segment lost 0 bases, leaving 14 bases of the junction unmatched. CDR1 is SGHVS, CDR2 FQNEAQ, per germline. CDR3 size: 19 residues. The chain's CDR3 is CASSLASKDRGLRDQPQHF. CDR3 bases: TGTGCCAGCAGCTTAGCTTCCAAGGACAGGGGATTACGGGATCAGCCCCAGCATTTT.

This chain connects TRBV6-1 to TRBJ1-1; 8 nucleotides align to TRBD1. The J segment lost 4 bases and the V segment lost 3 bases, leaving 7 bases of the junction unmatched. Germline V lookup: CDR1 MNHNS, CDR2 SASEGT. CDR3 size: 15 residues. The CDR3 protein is CASSEISGQGTEAFF. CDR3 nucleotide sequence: TGTGCCAGCAGTGAGATCTCCGGACAGGGCACTGAAGCTTTCTTT.

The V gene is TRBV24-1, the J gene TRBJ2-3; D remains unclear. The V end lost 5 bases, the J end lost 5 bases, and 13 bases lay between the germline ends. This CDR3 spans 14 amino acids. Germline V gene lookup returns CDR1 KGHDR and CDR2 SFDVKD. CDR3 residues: CATSASDRIDTQYF. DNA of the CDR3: TGTGCCACCAGTGCGTCGGATCGGATAGATACGCAGTATTTT.

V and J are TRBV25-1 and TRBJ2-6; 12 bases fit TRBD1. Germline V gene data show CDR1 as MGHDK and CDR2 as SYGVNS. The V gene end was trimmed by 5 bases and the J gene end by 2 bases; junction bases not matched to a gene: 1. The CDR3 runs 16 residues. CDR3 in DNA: TGTGCCAGCAGTAGGGACAGGGGGCCTGGGGCCAACGTCCTGACTTTC. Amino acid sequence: CASSRDRGPGANVLTF.

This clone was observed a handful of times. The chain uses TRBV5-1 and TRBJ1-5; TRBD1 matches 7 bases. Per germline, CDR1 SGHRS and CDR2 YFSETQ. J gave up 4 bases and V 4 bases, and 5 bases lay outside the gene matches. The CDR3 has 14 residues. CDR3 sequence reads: CASSPSTGNQPQHF. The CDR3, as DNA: TGCGCCAGCAGCCCATCGACAGGGAATCAGCCCCAGCATTTT.

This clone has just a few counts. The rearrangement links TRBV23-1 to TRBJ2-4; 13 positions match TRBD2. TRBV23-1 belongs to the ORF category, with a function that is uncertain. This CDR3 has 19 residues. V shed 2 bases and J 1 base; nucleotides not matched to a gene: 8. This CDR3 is CASSQPLAGGPLAKNIQYF. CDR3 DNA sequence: TGCGCCAGCAGTCAACCACTAGCGGGGGGGCCACTGGCCAAAAACATTCAGTACTTC.

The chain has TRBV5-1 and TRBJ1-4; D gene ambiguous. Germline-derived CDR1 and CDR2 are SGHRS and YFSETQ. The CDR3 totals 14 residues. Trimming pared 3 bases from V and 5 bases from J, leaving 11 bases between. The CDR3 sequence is CASSSGMTNEKLFF. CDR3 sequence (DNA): TGCGCCAGCAGCTCCGGGATGACAAATGAAAAACTGTTTTTT.

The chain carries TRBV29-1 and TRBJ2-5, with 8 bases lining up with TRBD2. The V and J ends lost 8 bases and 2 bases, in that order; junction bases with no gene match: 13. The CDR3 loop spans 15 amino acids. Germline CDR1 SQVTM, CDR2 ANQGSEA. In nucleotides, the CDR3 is TGCAGCTTGGTTGGTAGCGGGGTTTCTCAAGAGACCCAGTACTTC. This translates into CSLVGSGVSQETQYF.

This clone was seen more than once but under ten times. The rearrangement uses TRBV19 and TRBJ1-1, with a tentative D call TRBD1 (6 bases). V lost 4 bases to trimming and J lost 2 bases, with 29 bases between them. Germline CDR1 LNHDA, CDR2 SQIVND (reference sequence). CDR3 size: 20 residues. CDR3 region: CASSSPYLWGDKGGNTEAFF. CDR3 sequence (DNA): TGTGCCAGTAGTAGCCCTTACCTGTGGGGGGACAAGGGAGGTAACACTGAAGCTTTCTTT. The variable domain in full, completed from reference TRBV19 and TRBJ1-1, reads DGGITQSPKYLFRKEGQNVTLSCEQNLNHDAMYWYRQDPGQGLRLIYYSQIVNDFQKGDIAEGYSVSREKKESFPLTVTSAQKNPTAFYLCASSSPYLWGDKGGNTEAFFGQGTRLTVV.

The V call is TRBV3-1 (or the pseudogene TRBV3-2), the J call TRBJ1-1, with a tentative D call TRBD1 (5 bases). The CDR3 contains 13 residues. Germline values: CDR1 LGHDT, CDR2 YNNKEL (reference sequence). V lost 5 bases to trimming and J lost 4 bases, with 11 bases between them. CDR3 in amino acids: CASSTRGGTEAFF. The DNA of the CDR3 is TGTGCCAGCAGCACGAGGGGCGGCACTGAAGCTTTCTTT.

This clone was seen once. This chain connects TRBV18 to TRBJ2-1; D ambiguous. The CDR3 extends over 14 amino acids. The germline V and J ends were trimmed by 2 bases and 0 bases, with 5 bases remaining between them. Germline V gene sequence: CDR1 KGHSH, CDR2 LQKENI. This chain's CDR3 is CASSPNLSYNEQFF. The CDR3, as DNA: TGTGCCAGCTCACCAAACCTCTCCTACAATGAGCAGTTCTTC.

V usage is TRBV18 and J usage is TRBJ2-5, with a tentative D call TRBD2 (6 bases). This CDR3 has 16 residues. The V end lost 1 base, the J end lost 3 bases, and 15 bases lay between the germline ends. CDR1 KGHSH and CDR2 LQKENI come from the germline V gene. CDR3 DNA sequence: TGTGCCAGCTCACCACTGACCGGGACTCAAAAAGAGACCCAGTACTTC. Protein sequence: CASSPLTGTQKETQYF.

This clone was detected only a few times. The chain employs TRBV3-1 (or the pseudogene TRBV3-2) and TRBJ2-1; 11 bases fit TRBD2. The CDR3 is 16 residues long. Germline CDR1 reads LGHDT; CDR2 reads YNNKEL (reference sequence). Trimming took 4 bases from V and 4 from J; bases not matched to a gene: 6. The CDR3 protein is CASSRLLAGGYNEQFF. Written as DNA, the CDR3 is TGTGCCAGCAGCCGGTTGCTAGCGGGGGGTTACAATGAGCAGTTCTTC.

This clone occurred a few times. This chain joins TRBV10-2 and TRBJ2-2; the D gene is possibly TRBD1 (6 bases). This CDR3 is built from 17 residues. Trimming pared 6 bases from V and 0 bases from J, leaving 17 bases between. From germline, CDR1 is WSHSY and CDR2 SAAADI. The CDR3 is CASRKGERVSNTGELFF. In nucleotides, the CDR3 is TGCGCCAGCAGGAAGGGGGAAAGGGTGTCGAACACCGGGGAGCTGTTTTTT.

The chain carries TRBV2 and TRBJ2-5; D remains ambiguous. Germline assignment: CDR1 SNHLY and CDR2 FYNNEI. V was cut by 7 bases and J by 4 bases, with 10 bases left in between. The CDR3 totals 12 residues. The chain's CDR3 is CASNGYTETQYF. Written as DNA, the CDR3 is TGTGCCAGCAACGGATATACAGAGACCCAGTACTTC.

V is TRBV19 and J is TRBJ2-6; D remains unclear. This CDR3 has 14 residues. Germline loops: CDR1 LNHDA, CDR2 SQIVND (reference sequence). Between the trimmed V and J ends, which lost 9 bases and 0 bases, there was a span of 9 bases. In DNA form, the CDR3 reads TGTGCCAGCTGGGCGTTCTCTGGGGCCAACGTCCTGACTTTC. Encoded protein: CASWAFSGANVLTF.

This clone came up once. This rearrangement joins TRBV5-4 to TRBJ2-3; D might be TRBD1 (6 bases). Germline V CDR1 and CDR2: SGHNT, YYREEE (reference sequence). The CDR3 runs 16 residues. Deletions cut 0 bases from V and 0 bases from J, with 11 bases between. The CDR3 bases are TGTGCCAGCAGCTTGGCTTGGACAGCGAGCACAGATACGCAGTATTTT. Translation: CASSLAWTASTDTQYF. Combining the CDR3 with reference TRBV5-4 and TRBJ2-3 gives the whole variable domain ETGVTQSPTHLIKTRGQQVTLRCSSQSGHNTVSWYQQALGQGPQFIFQYYREEENGRGNFPPRFSGLQFPNYSSELNVNALELDDSALYLCASSLAWTASTDTQYFGPGTRLTVL.

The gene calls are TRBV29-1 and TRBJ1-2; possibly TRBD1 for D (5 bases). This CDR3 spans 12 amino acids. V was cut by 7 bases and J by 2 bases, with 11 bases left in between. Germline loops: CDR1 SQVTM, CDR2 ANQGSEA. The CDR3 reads CSAWTNNYGYTF. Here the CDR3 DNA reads TGCAGCGCCTGGACAAACAACTATGGCTACACCTTC.

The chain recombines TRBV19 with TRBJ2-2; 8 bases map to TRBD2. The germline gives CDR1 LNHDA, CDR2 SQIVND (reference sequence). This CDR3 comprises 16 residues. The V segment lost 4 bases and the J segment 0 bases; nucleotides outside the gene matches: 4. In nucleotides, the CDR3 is TGTGCCAGTAGTAGGAGCGGGGGATCGAACACCGGGGAGCTGTTTTTT. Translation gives CASSRSGGSNTGELFF.

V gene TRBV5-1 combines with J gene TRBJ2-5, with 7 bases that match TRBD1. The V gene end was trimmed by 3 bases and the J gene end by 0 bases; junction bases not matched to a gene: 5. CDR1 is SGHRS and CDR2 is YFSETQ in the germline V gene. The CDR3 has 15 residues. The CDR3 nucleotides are TGCGCCAGCAGCTCCGGGACAGACTACCAAGAGACCCAGTACTTC. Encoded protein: CASSSGTDYQETQYF. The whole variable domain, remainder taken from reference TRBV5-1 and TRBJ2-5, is KAGVTQTPRYLIKTRGQQVTLSCSPISGHRSVSWYQQTPGQGLQFLFEYFSETQRNKGNFPGRFSGRQFSNSRSEMNVSTLELGDSALYLCASSSGTDYQETQYFGPGTRLLVL.